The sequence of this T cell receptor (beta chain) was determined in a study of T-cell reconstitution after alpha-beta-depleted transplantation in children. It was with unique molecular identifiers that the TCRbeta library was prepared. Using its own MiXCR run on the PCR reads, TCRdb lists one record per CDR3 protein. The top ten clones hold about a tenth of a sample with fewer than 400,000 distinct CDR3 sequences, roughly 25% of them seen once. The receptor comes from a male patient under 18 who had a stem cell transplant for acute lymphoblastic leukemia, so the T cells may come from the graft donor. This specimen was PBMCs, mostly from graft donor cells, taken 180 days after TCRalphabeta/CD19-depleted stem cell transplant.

In DNA, the CDR3 is TGTGCCAGCAGTTACCTGAGCTCCTACGAGCAGTACTTC. Its translation is CASSYLSSYEQYF. V usage is TRBV6-6 and J usage is TRBJ2-7, with D unclear. CDR3 length: 13 amino acids. V was shortened by 2 bases and J by 0 bases, with 5 bases between the two germline ends. CDR1 and CDR2 from the germline V gene are MNHNY and SVGAGI (reference sequence).